Listed below are T cell receptor beta chains from one sample, sequenced in a study of cytomegalovirus exposure and HLA in healthy donors. Assay: immunoSEQ multiplex PCR; the TCRdb copy retains only in-frame clones and omits some. The table for this sample gives approximately 110,000 clones. The specimen sequenced was PBMCs. The receptors here all came from a young man in good health and CMV-seronegative. Both conserved end residues are part of each CDR3. Each record gives: V gene, J gene, CDR3 protein.

v_call: TRBV7-9
j_call: TRBJ1-2
cdr3_aa: CASNSTDNYGYTF

v_call: TRBV6-1
j_call: TRBJ1-2
cdr3_aa: CASAGTVTFGGYTF

v_call: TRBV11-2
j_call: TRBJ1-1
cdr3_aa: CASSEAENTEAFF

v_call: TRBV10-1
j_call: TRBJ2-1
cdr3_aa: CASSESASGFYNEQFF

v_call: TRBV10-3
j_call: TRBJ2-1
cdr3_aa: CAIRTGYASYNEQFF

v_call: TRBV18
j_call: TRBJ1-5
cdr3_aa: CASSPLSGNQPQHF

v_call: TRBV7-8
j_call: TRBJ1-2
cdr3_aa: CASSLVGHEPNYGYTF

v_call: TRBV28
j_call: TRBJ2-7
cdr3_aa: CASSWGRGPYEQYF

v_call: TRBV6-5
j_call: TRBJ2-7
cdr3_aa: CASSYGQGTFYEQYF

v_call: TRBV9
j_call: TRBJ2-7
cdr3_aa: CASGTTGLTEQYF

v_call: TRBV5-1
j_call: TRBJ1-2
cdr3_aa: CASSLEARGPTTPNYGYTF

v_call: TRBV7-9
j_call: TRBJ2-3
cdr3_aa: CASSPEGDTQYF

v_call: TRBV5-4
j_call: TRBJ2-1
cdr3_aa: CASSLGSYNEQFF

v_call: TRBV5-6
j_call: TRBJ2-7
cdr3_aa: CASSPTGGGYYEQYF

v_call: TRBV6-5
j_call: TRBJ1-6
cdr3_aa: CASSYHSGNYNSPLHF

v_call: TRBV6-5
j_call: TRBJ2-1
cdr3_aa: CASTGEVRNEQFF

v_call: TRBV7-6
j_call: TRBJ2-7
cdr3_aa: CASSLLGGIGEQYF

v_call: TRBV15
j_call: TRBJ1-6
cdr3_aa: CATSRDRVANNSPLHF

v_call: TRBV7-3
j_call: TRBJ1-1
cdr3_aa: CASSPKSRNTEAFF

v_call: TRBV11-3
j_call: TRBJ2-2
cdr3_aa: CASSSSGWGGTGELFF

v_call: TRBV7-8
j_call: TRBJ1-5
cdr3_aa: CASSLARPGGGQPQHF

v_call: TRBV9
j_call: TRBJ1-2
cdr3_aa: CASSGLGQGLTYGYTF

v_call: TRBV25-1
j_call: TRBJ2-3
cdr3_aa: CASMRQLGADTQYF

v_call: TRBV11-2
j_call: TRBJ2-2
cdr3_aa: CASSLDRATGELFF

v_call: TRBV5-1
j_call: TRBJ2-1
cdr3_aa: CASSLPAGNDEQFF